The entry that follows covers one T cell receptor beta chain sequence. Its antigen is currently not known. The input lacks base qualities; no much larger clone sits a single base away. This sample is drawn from a study of blood T cell repertoires in COVID-19 (dated by TCRdb to the early 2020s). Background for the entire study: Samples covering the acute and convalescent phases of COVID-19 were provided by collaborators in the United States, Italy and Spain. The prospective study material was composed of cDNA or gDNA derived from T cells, B-cell-depleted T cells, or PBMCs. Subjects who had been exposed to COVID-19, were actively infected with it, or had recovered from it provided the deeply sampled blood TCRbeta repertoires that made up the dataset. The repertoires were released in a freely available public database meant as a resource for research on the immune response to SARS-CoV-2. The samples were drawn from the first 160 participants of the ongoing ImmuneRACE study and from more than 1,000 subjects provided by 6 global collaborators. A de-identified subject ID, COVID-19 status, age in years and sex were almost always included in the sample metadata. Where available, HLA class I and class II types were obtained from metadata supplied by the sample provider rather than from assay-based typing.

Each collaborating institution followed its own protocols to collect whole blood in K2EDTA tubes. Collaborator samples were shipped for TCRbeta analysis as frozen whole blood, isolated PBMCs, or DNA extracted from either sample type. TCRbeta CDR3 regions were amplified from genomic DNA using the immunoSEQ Assay, a bias-controlled multiplex PCR. As for how the authors treated the data: Within the assay, amplification of reference gene primers was used to estimate how many nucleated cells each sample contained. To quantify the absolute abundance of each unique TCRbeta CDR3 rearrangement, sequence reads were collapsed and filtered. For each sample, productive Simpson clonality was calculated by taking the square root of Simpson's diversity index across productive rearrangements. TCRdb carries this immuneACCESS record with in-frame sequences only. Its versions omit some clonotypes, under half of them owing to an unresolved V gene in the studies checked, with the rest unexplained. That table gives V, J and clone size, and the DNA gave D and trimming. In all, the sample holds 170,000 or so clones, and roughly 86% of those were seen once. Around 2.7% of the sample goes to the ten largest clones.

Overall study outcomes, separate from this receptor: The quantity of clinical and demographic metadata differed by source and by participant and was supplied without curation.

The CDR3 numbers 12 residues from cysteine through phenylalanine. Solely the CDR3 DNA is kept, with 36 bases framed from the first base. The germline V gene (reference sequence) specifies PRHDT as CDR1 and FYEKMQ as CDR2. V and J are truncated by 5 bases and 4 bases respectively, leaving an intervening sequence of 8 bases. This receptor was identified in a man in his forties with active or convalescent COVID-19. This receptor chain uses TRBV13 and TRBJ2-5; the D gene assignment is ambiguous. What was sequenced was peripheral blood. The bases are TGTGCCAGCAGCGCAGGAAGAGAGACCCAGTACTTC. This gives the protein CASSAGRETQYF.